This T cell receptor beta chain was captured in a study of T cells in narcolepsy. TCRdb's copy holds only in-frame clones and misses some; the assay was immunoSEQ multiplex PCR. The table records some 30,000 clones, around 87% of them present only once. Study-wide points: Autoreactive HCRT-specific and TRIB2-specific clonotypes were marked in same-patient CSF-versus-blood CD4+ comparisons. In some patient and control memory CD4+ samples, autoreactive clones were absent. Autoreactive clonotypes reportedly recurred in blood of same and different patients, not controls.

Points on this clone: The antigen remains unidentified.

Germline V gene lookup returns CDR1 SGHAT and CDR2 FQNNGV. V gave up 4 bases and J gave up 3 bases; unmatched junction bases: 2. CDR3 length: 13 residues. The source material was memory (CD45RA-) CD4+ T cells from blood. The TCR comes from a human donor in good health. The chain is built from TRBV11-2 and TRBJ2-5; 7 bases match TRBD2. The CDR3 DNA sequence: TGTGCCAGCAGCTCGGGACTAAAAGAGACCCAGTACTTC. Translated, it gives CASSSGLKETQYF.